Shown below are 3 T cell receptor beta chains from a single sample sequenced in a study of OX40 agonist ivuxolimab in advanced cancers. The data were produced by immunoSEQ multiplex PCR, yet TCRdb's version contains in-frame clones alone and is incomplete. The sample records approximately 50,000 clones, over 70% being singletons. This material consisted of CD4+ or CD8+ T cells sorted from blood, taken in a trial of the OX40 agonist ivuxolimab. All receptors come from an adult with an advanced solid tumor such as melanoma, head and neck, liver or kidney cancer.

V gene TRBV28 combines with J gene TRBJ2-1; D uncertain. Trimming left V 6 bases short and J 5 bases short, with 8 bases between. Germline assignment: CDR1 MDHEN and CDR2 SYDVKM. CDR3 length: 12 amino acids. The CDR3 DNA is TGTGCCAGCAGCGTAGGGAACAATGAGCAGTTCTTC. Its translation: CASSVGNNEQFF.

The CDR3 nucleotides read TGCGCCAGCAGCCAAGTTGGAGCGGAGACCCAGTACTTC. Protein: CASSQVGAETQYF. The genes are TRBV4-1 and TRBJ2-5; D gene uncertain. Germline V gene lookup returns CDR1 MGHRA and CDR2 YSYEKL. V lost 1 base and J 5 bases, leaving 8 bases between the germline ends. The CDR3 is made up of 13 amino acids.

V gene TRBV5-1 combines with J gene TRBJ1-1; unclear D gene. CDR3 size: 13 residues. Per germline, CDR1 SGHRS and CDR2 YFSETQ. Between the trimmed V and J ends, which lost 0 bases and 7 bases, there was a span of 10 bases. In nucleotides, the CDR3 is TGCGCCAGCAGCTTGGAGGGTGGTAATGAAGCTTTCTTT. Protein sequence: CASSLEGGNEAFF.